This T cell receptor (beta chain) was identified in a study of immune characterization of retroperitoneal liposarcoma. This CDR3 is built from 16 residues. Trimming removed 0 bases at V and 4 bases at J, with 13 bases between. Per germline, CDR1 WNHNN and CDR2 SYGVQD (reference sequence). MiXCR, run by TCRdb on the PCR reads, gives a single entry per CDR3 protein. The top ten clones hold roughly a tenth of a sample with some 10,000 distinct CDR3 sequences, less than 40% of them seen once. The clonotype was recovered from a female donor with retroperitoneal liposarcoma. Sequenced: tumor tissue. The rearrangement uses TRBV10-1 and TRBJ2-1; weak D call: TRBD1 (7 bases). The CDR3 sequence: CASSESSRGVYNEQFF. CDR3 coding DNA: TGCGCCAGCAGTGAGTCGTCCAGGGGGGTGTACAATGAGCAGTTCTTC.